These 27 T cell receptor beta chains were all obtained from the same sample, sequenced in a study of blood T cell repertoires in COVID-19. Profiled with immunoSEQ multiplex PCR; TCRdb holds only in-frame clones, not every one. The sample lists 170,000 or so clones, approximately 84% occurring once. Sequencing input: PBMCs or T cells enriched from blood (not recorded which). The origin of the receptors is a woman in her fifties or sixties who had recovered from COVID-19.

The rearrangement uses TRBV5-1 and TRBJ1-5, with 7 bases aligning to TRBD1. This CDR3 spans 15 amino acids. Trimming cost V 0 bases and J 2 bases; bases outside gene matches: 2. Germline V gene sequence: CDR1 SGHRS, CDR2 YFSETQ. The CDR3 DNA reads as TGCGCCAGCAGCTTGGACAGGGGCGGCAATCAGCCCCAGCATTTT. Residues: CASSLDRGGNQPQHF.

This chain uses TRBV14 with TRBJ2-7; no clear D gene. V dropped 0 bases and J dropped 0 bases, with 15 bases sitting between them. The CDR3 is 17 amino acids. From germline, CDR1 is SGHDN and CDR2 FVKESK. The CDR3 nucleotides read TGTGCCAGCAGCCAAGATCTAAGCCCAGGTTACTCCTACGAGCAGTACTTC. It encodes CASSQDLSPGYSYEQYF.

The V and J genes are TRBV5-1 and TRBJ2-2; 7 nucleotides agree with TRBD1. With 4 bases clipped from V and 3 bases from J, the junction kept 6 bases outside the gene matches. The CDR3 is made up of 15 amino acids. Germline assignment: CDR1 SGHRS and CDR2 YFSETQ. In nucleotides, the CDR3 is TGCGCCAGCAGCGCGACAGGGTATGACACCGGGGAGCTGTTTTTT. Amino acids: CASSATGYDTGELFF.

There are a few counts of this clone. The V gene is TRBV2, the J gene TRBJ2-1, with a weak D call TRBD2 (7 bases). The CDR3 has 12 residues. The V end was cut by 7 bases, the J end by 9 bases, with 13 bases between. The germline V gene has CDR1 SNHLY and CDR2 FYNNEI. CDR3 DNA sequence: TGTGCCAGCAACCAGAGGGGGGGTGAGCAGTTCTTC. This encodes CASNQRGGEQFF.

The gene calls are TRBV5-1 and TRBJ2-1; 9 positions match TRBD2. Germline CDR1 reads SGHRS; CDR2 reads YFSETQ. The CDR3 sequence is 16 residues long. V dropped 3 bases and J dropped 2; count of bases not matched to a gene: 6. The CDR3, as DNA: TGCGCCAGCAGCTCCATAGCGGGAGTCCCCTACAATGAGCAGTTCTTC. Protein: CASSSIAGVPYNEQFF.

V and J are TRBV28 and TRBJ1-3, with 7 bases fitting TRBD1. CDR1 MDHEN and CDR2 SYDVKM come from the germline V gene. J gave up 1 base and V 7 bases, and 10 bases lay outside the gene matches. This CDR3 contains 16 residues. The DNA for the CDR3 is TGTGCCAGCATCGACAACAGGGGACGGTCTGGAAACACCATATATTTT. Its protein product is CASIDNRGRSGNTIYF.

This rearrangement joins TRBV3-1 (or the pseudogene TRBV3-2) to TRBJ2-3; 14 bases agree with TRBD2. CDR3 length: 20 residues. V shed 0 bases and J 5 bases; nucleotides not matched to a gene: 13. Germline CDR1 reads LGHDT; CDR2 reads YNNKEL (reference sequence). The CDR3 DNA reads as TGTGCCAGCAGCCAAGACCAGGTACCGGGACTAGCGGGAGCAGGAGATACGCAGTATTTT. It is translated as CASSQDQVPGLAGAGDTQYF.

This clone was detected only once. The chain joins TRBV5-1 to TRBJ2-1; D may be TRBD2 (7 bases). Germline V lookup: CDR1 SGHRS, CDR2 YFSETQ. The CDR3 contains 17 residues. Trimming took 0 bases from V and 4 from J, leaving 17 bases between them. CDR3 amino acids: CASSLVASGGGYNEQFF. DNA of the CDR3: TGCGCCAGCAGCTTGGTGGCTAGCGGAGGGGGATACAATGAGCAGTTCTTC.

The chain carries TRBV18 and TRBJ2-3, with D unclear. V dropped 2 bases and J dropped 0 bases, with 6 bases sitting between them. CDR3 length: 14 amino acids. The V gene's germline CDR1 is KGHSH and CDR2 LQKENI. This chain's CDR3 is CASSPTASTDTQYF. The CDR3 DNA is TGTGCCAGCTCACCAACAGCTAGCACAGATACGCAGTATTTT.

V is TRBV2 and J is TRBJ2-3; 7 bases fit TRBD1. Germline V CDR1 and CDR2: SNHLY, FYNNEI. The CDR3 consists of 15 residues. Losses at the gene ends were 4 bases for V and 4 bases for J; bases not matched to a gene: 8. The DNA for the CDR3 is TGTGCCAGCAGTGTCCAGGGGGAAAACTCAGATACGCAGTATTTT. As protein: CASSVQGENSDTQYF.

The chain recombines TRBV2 with TRBJ1-3; D is possibly TRBD1 (6 bases). The germline V and J ends were trimmed by 3 bases and 0 bases, with 9 bases remaining between them. The CDR3 sequence is 15 residues long. From germline, CDR1 is SNHLY and CDR2 FYNNEI. In nucleotides, the CDR3 is TGTGCCAGCAGTGATAACAGGGTCTCTGGAAACACCATATATTTT. Its protein is CASSDNRVSGNTIYF.

There are many counts of this clone. Other nucleotide sequences from this sample produce the same CDR3. The chain links TRBV19 to TRBJ2-3, with D unclear. The germline CDR1 and CDR2 sequences are LNHDA and SQIVND (reference sequence). This CDR3 is built from 12 residues. V gave up 6 bases and J gave up 0 bases, with 4 bases separating them. CDR3 sequence reads: CASRQSTDTQYF. CDR3 in DNA: TGTGCCAGTAGGCAGAGCACAGATACGCAGTATTTT.

The V call is TRBV5-6, the J call TRBJ2-7; D not certain. The CDR3 loop spans 12 amino acids. The V end lost 2 bases, the J end lost 7 bases, and 10 bases lay between the germline ends. Per germline, CDR1 SGHDT and CDR2 YYEEEE. The CDR3 loop is CASSFGTPEQYF. The CDR3 DNA follows: TGTGCCAGCAGCTTCGGTACCCCTGAGCAGTACTTC.

The chain uses TRBV21-1 and TRBJ1-2; the listed D gene, TRBD1, was not tested against the DNA. TRBV21-1 has pseudogene status. This CDR3 is built from 17 residues. CDR3 amino acids: CASSKTRPRAFWYGYTF. For the CDR3, the DNA is TGTGCCAGCAGCAAAACCCGCCCCAGGGCCTTTTGGTATGGCTACACCTTC.

V and J are TRBV9 and TRBJ1-2; D perhaps matches TRBD1 (5 bases). V was cut by 2 bases and J by 4 bases, with 9 bases left in between. The CDR3 covers 13 residues. Germline V gene data show CDR1 as SGDLS and CDR2 as YYNGEE. This CDR3 reads CASSVQGGYGYTF. The CDR3 DNA follows: TGTGCCAGCAGCGTCCAGGGAGGCTATGGCTACACCTTC. The whole variable domain, filled in from reference TRBV9 and TRBJ1-2, reads DSGVTQTPKHLITATGQRVTLRCSPRSGDLSVYWYQQSLDQGLQFLIQYYNGEERAKGNILERFSAQQFPDLHSELNLSSLELGDSALYFCASSVQGGYGYTFGSGTRLTVV.

The chain is built from TRBV5-1 and TRBJ2-3; D is possibly TRBD1 (5 bases). V lost 4 bases, J lost 0 bases, and 12 bases lay in between. The CDR3 length is 15 residues. Germline V gene data show CDR1 as SGHRS and CDR2 as YFSETQ. CDR3 amino acids: CASSLSTASTDTQYF. The CDR3 DNA follows: TGCGCCAGCAGCCTTTCGACAGCTAGCACAGATACGCAGTATTTT.

V usage is TRBV5-4 and J usage is TRBJ2-2; D might be TRBD1 (5 bases). Trimming pared 4 bases from V and 3 bases from J, leaving 7 bases between. This CDR3 spans 13 amino acids. Looked up from germline, CDR1 is SGHNT and CDR2 is YYREEE (reference sequence). DNA for the CDR3: TGTGCCAGCAGCACGACAGACACCGGGGAGCTGTTTTTT. Its translation is CASSTTDTGELFF. Full variable domain (outside the CDR3, taken from reference TRBV5-4 and TRBJ2-2): ETGVTQSPTHLIKTRGQQVTLRCSSQSGHNTVSWYQQALGQGPQFIFQYYREEENGRGNFPPRFSGLQFPNYSSELNVNALELDDSALYLCASSTTDTGELFFGEGSRLTVL.

V and J are TRBV11-2 and TRBJ2-1, with 8 positions matching TRBD2. Germline-derived CDR1 and CDR2 are SGHAT and FQNNGV. CDR3 length equals 13 residues. Losses at the gene ends were 0 bases for V and 12 bases for J; bases not matched to a gene: 4. The CDR3 DNA sequence: TGTGCCAGCAGCTTAGATGGGGCGGGAGGGCAGTTCTTC. Protein product: CASSLDGAGGQFF. Full variable domain (missing parts from reference TRBV11-2 and TRBJ2-1): EAGVAQSPRYKIIEKRQSVAFWCNPISGHATLYWYQQILGQGPKLLIQFQNNGVVDDSQLPKDRFSAERLKGVDSTLKIQPAKLEDSAVYLCASSLDGAGGQFFGPGTRLTVL.

The V gene is TRBV30, the J gene TRBJ2-5, with TRBD2 matching over 13 bases. Germline V gene sequence: CDR1 GTSNPN, CDR2 SVGIG (reference sequence). The CDR3 spans 15 residues. Trimming removed 3 bases from V and 1 base from J; junction bases left unmatched: 2. CDR3 region: CAWSRLAGGQETQYF. Here the CDR3 DNA reads TGTGCCTGGAGCCGACTAGCGGGAGGCCAAGAGACCCAGTACTTC.

This sequence joins TRBV4-1 and TRBJ2-3; the D gene is possibly TRBD2 (6 bases). Per the germline V gene, CDR1 is MGHRA and CDR2 is YSYEKL. This CDR3 is 17 amino acids long. Trimming took 2 bases from V and 3 from J, leaving 18 bases between them. The DNA of the CDR3 is TGCGCCAGCAGCCAAAAGCCAGCGGGTCTCGGGACAGATACGCAGTATTTT. This gives the protein CASSQKPAGLGTDTQYF.

This clone has only one observation. Here the CDR3 DNA reads TGTGCCACCAGTGATCCCTCCGGGACAGACTATGGCTACACCTTC. Protein: CATSDPSGTDYGYTF. The chain links TRBV24-1 to TRBJ1-2, with 7 bases matching TRBD1. Germline-derived CDR1 and CDR2 are KGHDR and SFDVKD. V dropped 3 bases and J dropped 3; count of bases not matched to a gene: 6. The CDR3 is 15 residues long.

The rearrangement links TRBV19 to TRBJ1-1; 9 bases are shared with TRBD1. Germline V gives CDR1 LNHDA, CDR2 SQIVND (reference sequence). The CDR3 length is 14 residues. V lost 6 bases, J lost 1 base, and 3 bases stayed unmatched. The CDR3 DNA is TGTGCCAGTAGCAACAGGGGGCGGAACACTGAAGCTTTCTTT. It yields the protein CASSNRGRNTEAFF.

The chain couples TRBV4-3 to TRBJ1-2, with 7 bases matching TRBD1. V lost 4 bases to trimming and J lost 3 bases; unmatched junction nucleotides: 5. There are 14 residues in the CDR3. Germline V lookup: CDR1 LGHNA, CDR2 YSLEER. The CDR3: CASSRQTGDYGYTF. CDR3 DNA sequence: TGCGCCAGCAGCCGGCAAACAGGGGACTATGGCTACACCTTC.

V and J are TRBV5-4 and TRBJ2-1; TRBD2 agrees at 7 bases. CDR3 length: 13 residues. With 7 bases clipped from V and 4 bases from J, the junction kept 5 bases outside the gene matches. The germline CDR1 and CDR2 sequences are SGHNT and YYREEE (reference sequence). The CDR3 coding sequence is TGTGCCAGCGGGATAGCGGGTTACAATGAGCAGTTCTTC. It specifies CASGIAGYNEQFF. Filled out from reference TRBV5-4 and TRBJ2-1, the complete variable domain reads ETGVTQSPTHLIKTRGQQVTLRCSSQSGHNTVSWYQQALGQGPQFIFQYYREEENGRGNFPPRFSGLQFPNYSSELNVNALELDDSALYLCASGIAGYNEQFFGPGTRLTVL.

This chain uses TRBV28 with TRBJ1-6; a possible D gene is TRBD1 (6 bases). The CDR3 consists of 16 residues. Trimming pared 4 bases from V and 0 bases from J, leaving 10 bases between. From germline, CDR1 is MDHEN and CDR2 SYDVKM. The CDR3: CASSSGQISYNSPLHF. CDR3 nucleotide sequence: TGTGCCAGCAGTTCCGGACAGATCTCCTATAATTCACCCCTCCACTTT.

This chain links TRBV4-2 with TRBJ2-7; possibly TRBD2 for D (5 bases). CDR1 is LGHNA, CDR2 YNFKEQ, per germline. This CDR3 comprises 16 residues. V lost 0 bases and J 0 bases, leaving 12 bases between the germline ends. The CDR3: CASSQDAVGSSYEQYF. The CDR3, as DNA: TGTGCCAGCAGCCAAGATGCTGTAGGGAGCTCCTACGAGCAGTACTTC.

The chain couples TRBV24-1 to TRBJ2-1, with 16 positions matching TRBD2. V lost 3 bases to trimming and J lost 6 bases; unmatched junction nucleotides: 13. This CDR3 has 20 amino acids. Germline CDR1 and CDR2: KGHDR and SFDVKD. The CDR3 loop is CATSDATGLAGGPSSNEQFF. The CDR3 coding sequence is TGTGCCACCAGTGATGCAACGGGACTAGCGGGAGGGCCTTCCAGCAATGAGCAGTTCTTC.